This TCR beta chain was sequenced in a study of cytomegalovirus exposure and HLA in healthy donors. Study information: A data release that came early held some 84 million unique TCRs from HLA-typed donors.

PCR was performed using 60 Vbeta and 13 Jbeta primers. Clones were read by immunoSEQ multiplex PCR, and TCRdb kept only the in-frame ones, dropping some. In total, the table holds approximately 43,000 clones. Worth noting for this clone: Its specificity is not known.

Germline assignment: CDR1 GTSNPN and CDR2 SVGIG (reference sequence). The CDR3 has 16 residues. V lost 3 bases and J 5 bases, leaving 22 bases between the germline ends. General observations from the study: The authors later found HLA-associated TCR beta chains more clonally expanded than equally common others.

The receptor comes from a woman in her thirties in good health and CMV-seronegative. The sample taken for sequencing was PBMCs. The chain has TRBV30 and TRBJ1-1; maybe TRBD1 (5 bases). This chain's CDR3 is CAWRARAAGVGTEAFF. The CDR3 bases are TGTGCCTGGAGAGCCAGGGCGGCGGGAGTAGGAACTGAAGCTTTCTTT.